This TCR beta chain emerged from a study of T cells in Graves' hyperthyroidism and ophthalmopathy. Findings of the study overall: Stable hyperthyroidism was told apart from ophthalmopathy by a model built on 13 V-J features.

Stable Graves' hyperthyroidism meant no ophthalmopathy progression within 18 months. Diagnoses rested on clinical symptoms, serum thyroxine and TRAb, thyroid ultrasound and orbital computed tomography. Between the trimmed V and J ends, which lost 4 bases and 7 bases, there was a span of 26 bases. Germline CDR1 is SGHDT and CDR2 is YYEEEE. The CDR3 has 17 residues. TCR beta CDR3 regions were amplified from RNA. Using the HTBI primer set, a first-round RT-PCR was run on the TCR CDR3. MiXCR was run by TCRdb on the multiplex PCR reads, yielding one entry per CDR3 protein. The sample has more than 650,000 distinct CDR3 sequences; 14% are singletons. This clonotype was seen ten or more times. Its target is unknown.

The sample consisted of blood. This clonotype was sampled from a woman younger than 30 with Graves' hyperthyroidism. The gene calls are TRBV5-6 and TRBJ1-2, with D hard to call. CDR3 in DNA: TGTGCCAGCAGCCCGATCTCTAGGAGGTTGCGATTTAGTGGCTACACCTTC. This translates into CASSPISRRLRFSGYTF.